The 19 T cell receptor beta chains below all came from one sample that was sequenced in a study of siplizumab effects on memory and regulatory T cells. Sequencing used immunoSEQ multiplex PCR; TCRdb keeps in-frame clones, though not all of them. The sample carries tens of thousands of clones, 89% recorded once. The material sequenced was naive CD4+ T cells sorted from blood. The receptors stem from a human donor in good health.

The rearrangement links TRBV30 to TRBJ1-6; D possibly corresponds to TRBD1 (5 bases). The germline V and J ends were trimmed by 1 base and 9 bases, with 10 bases remaining between them. The germline V gene has CDR1 GTSNPN and CDR2 SVGIG (reference sequence). The CDR3 runs to 13 residues. The CDR3 is CAWSDPQVSPLHF. In DNA form, the CDR3 reads TGTGCCTGGAGTGACCCACAGGTTTCACCCCTCCACTTT. Together with reference TRBV30 and TRBJ1-6, the CDR3 gives the full variable domain: SQTIHQWPATLVQPVGSPLSLECTVEGTSNPNLYWYRQAAGRGLQLLFYSVGIGQISSEVPQNLSASRPQDRQFILSSKKLLLSDSGFYLCAWSDPQVSPLHFGNGTRLTVT.

This chain uses TRBV7-9 with TRBJ1-1; D is uncertain. Per germline, CDR1 SEHNR and CDR2 FQNEAQ (reference sequence). The CDR3 has 13 residues. The V end was cut by 5 bases, the J end by 2 bases, with 9 bases between. CDR3 in amino acids: CASSRVLNTEAFF. In DNA form, the CDR3 reads TGTGCCAGCAGCCGGGTGCTAAACACTGAAGCTTTCTTT.

The chain employs TRBV25-1 and TRBJ1-2; TRBD1 aligns across 10 bases. The V and J ends lost 8 bases and 7 bases, in that order; junction bases with no gene match: 13. The CDR3 length is 15 residues. Germline V lookup: CDR1 MGHDK, CDR2 SYGVNS. The CDR3 sequence: CASSFETGGIVGYTF. The DNA of the CDR3 is TGTGCCAGCTCATTTGAGACAGGGGGCATTGTTGGCTACACCTTC.

The chain couples TRBV2 to TRBJ2-5, with D maybe TRBD2 (5 bases). Germline V lookup: CDR1 SNHLY, CDR2 FYNNEI. V lost 7 bases and J lost 1, with 10 bases in between. This CDR3 has 13 residues. The CDR3 bases are TGTGCCAGCAACTCGGACTTCCAAGAGACCCAGTACTTC. Amino acids: CASNSDFQETQYF.

This clone appeared a single time. J is TRBJ1-1 and V is TRBV29-1; D not certain. The germline V gene has CDR1 SQVTM and CDR2 ANQGSEA. CDR3 length: 11 amino acids. Trimming removed 4 bases from V and 6 bases from J, with 9 bases in between. CDR3 sequence (DNA): TGCAGCGTTGGGAGGGTTTCTGAAGCTTTCTTT. This encodes CSVGRVSEAFF.

The rearrangement links TRBV29-1 to TRBJ1-1, with a weak D call TRBD1 (5 bases). The germline V gene has CDR1 SQVTM and CDR2 ANQGSEA. With 5 bases removed from V and 3 bases from J, the gap between germline ends came to 16 bases. The CDR3 loop spans 14 amino acids. CDR3 in amino acids: CSVSRVGVDTEAFF. The DNA of the CDR3 is TGCAGCGTTAGCAGGGTCGGTGTAGACACTGAAGCTTTCTTT.

The V call is TRBV6-5, the J call TRBJ1-1; TRBD1 agrees at 8 bases. V was pared by 5 bases and J by 8 bases, with 7 bases of the junction left unmatched. This CDR3 has 13 residues. The germline V gene has CDR1 MNHEY and CDR2 SVGAGI. CDR3 protein: CASSVTTGAEAFF. CDR3 coding DNA: TGTGCCAGCAGTGTGACGACAGGGGCGGAAGCTTTCTTT.

The CDR3 coding sequence is TGCGCCAGCAGCCCCGGACAGGGACCTGGCTACACCTTC. This gives the protein CASSPGQGPGYTF. The V and J genes are TRBV5-1 and TRBJ1-2; 8 positions agree with TRBD1. The CDR3 extends over 13 amino acids. Germline V lookup: CDR1 SGHRS, CDR2 YFSETQ. With V trimmed by 4 bases and J by 7 bases, 6 bases remained unmatched.

This clone appeared once. The chain carries TRBV4-1 and TRBJ2-7; 9 nucleotides line up with TRBD2. Trimming at V came to 6 bases and at J to 0 bases, leaving 9 bases not matched to a gene. The CDR3 has 16 amino acids. Germline CDR1 and CDR2: MGHRA and YSYEKL. CDR3 protein: CASRKASGATSYEQYF. The DNA of the CDR3 is TGCGCCAGCAGGAAGGCTAGCGGGGCTACCTCCTACGAGCAGTACTTC.

This chain connects TRBV5-1 to TRBJ1-2; 8 nucleotides line up with TRBD1. V dropped 3 bases and J dropped 4; count of bases not matched to a gene: 2. Germline lookup yields CDR1 SGHRS and CDR2 YFSETQ. This CDR3 is built from 13 residues. CDR3 in amino acids: CASSSQGAYGYTF. The CDR3 bases are TGCGCCAGCAGCTCCCAGGGGGCCTATGGCTACACCTTC.

This clone has just a few counts. V gene TRBV7-3 combines with J gene TRBJ2-4; the D gene is possibly TRBD2 (6 bases). CDR1 and CDR2 from the germline V gene are SGHTA and FQGTGA. The CDR3 is 13 amino acids. V was shortened by 5 bases and J by 9 bases, with 14 bases between the two germline ends. CDR3 in DNA: TGTGCCAGCAGCCGCCGGGAGAGGGGCATTCAGTACTTC. This gives the protein CASSRRERGIQYF.

About this clone itself: Distinct nucleotide sequences in the sample also encode this CDR3. The V and J genes are TRBV18 and TRBJ1-5; 8 bases align to TRBD1. Germline V gives CDR1 KGHSH, CDR2 LQKENI. V trimming: 4 bases; J trimming: 9 bases; junction bases outside the gene matches: 14. CDR3 length: 16 residues. CDR3 nucleotide sequence: TGTGCCAGCTCACTTTTCCGGACAGGGACCTCAGGGCCCCAGCATTTT. Translation: CASSLFRTGTSGPQHF.

This clone has a single count. In DNA form, the CDR3 reads TGTGCCAGCAGCTTTAGGACCCGACGGGGCACGCAGTATTTT. It codes for CASSFRTRRGTQYF. The J gene is TRBJ2-3, the V gene TRBV5-6; D is perhaps TRBD1 or TRBD2 (5 bases each). V was cut by 2 bases and J by 9 bases, with 16 bases left in between. This CDR3 has 14 amino acids. Germline V CDR1 and CDR2: SGHDT, YYEEEE.

This sequence joins TRBV6-6 and TRBJ2-7; no clear D gene. This CDR3 comprises 14 residues. Germline CDR1 is MNHNY and CDR2 is SVGAGI (reference sequence). The V and J ends lost 2 bases and 1 base respectively, with 9 bases between them. The CDR3 bases are TGTGCCAGCAGTTACCCGGCTGGGTCCTACGAGCAGTACTTC. Protein sequence: CASSYPAGSYEQYF.

The chain uses TRBV27 and TRBJ1-4; no clear D gene. V shed 2 bases and J shed 6 bases, with 7 bases lying between them. The CDR3 has 13 residues. Germline lookup yields CDR1 MNHEY and CDR2 SMNVEV (reference sequence). The CDR3 loop is CASSLIRDEKLFF. CDR3 nucleotides: TGTGCCAGCAGTTTAATTCGTGATGAAAAACTGTTTTTT.

The table lists this clone with a count of one. V usage is TRBV5-8 and J usage is TRBJ2-5, with 9 bases fitting TRBD1. Germline V gives CDR1 SGHTS, CDR2 YDEGEE. This CDR3 has 16 amino acids. Trimming removed 1 base from V and 6 bases from J; junction bases left unmatched: 10. Here the CDR3 reads CASSLPISGTGKTQYF. CDR3 nucleotide sequence: TGTGCCAGCAGCTTGCCCATTTCCGGGACAGGGAAGACCCAGTACTTC.

The rearrangement joins TRBV5-1 to TRBJ2-5; 8 bases agree with TRBD2. In germline, CDR1 is SGHRS, CDR2 YFSETQ. This CDR3 region has 15 residues. Trimming at V came to 4 bases and at J to 1 base, leaving 6 bases not matched to a gene. CDR3 sequence: CASSIGSGVQETQYF. The CDR3, as DNA: TGCGCCAGCAGCATCGGTAGCGGGGTCCAAGAGACCCAGTACTTC.

In DNA form, the CDR3 reads TGTGCCAGCAGCCCCGAGGGGGGGAGCTCCTACGAGCAGTACTTC. It codes for CASSPEGGSSYEQYF. V is TRBV7-2 and J is TRBJ2-7; D may be TRBD2 (7 bases). The CDR3 consists of 15 residues. Germline CDR1 reads SGHTA; CDR2 reads FQGNSA. With 5 bases removed from V and 0 bases from J, the gap between germline ends came to 14 bases. The variable domain in full, completed from reference TRBV7-2 and TRBJ2-7, reads GAGVSQSPSNKVTEKGKDVELRCDPISGHTALYWYRQSLGQGLEFLIYFQGNSAPDKSGLPSDRFSAERTGGSVSTLTIQRTQQEDSAVYLCASSPEGGSSYEQYFGPGTRLTVT.

This clone showed up just once. V and J are TRBV4-1 and TRBJ2-5, with 9 bases matching TRBD2. CDR3 length equals 17 residues. The germline V gene has CDR1 MGHRA and CDR2 YSYEKL. The ends lost 6 bases at V and 5 bases at J; junction bases unmatched: 16. In DNA, the CDR3 is TGCGCCAGCAGGCCCAGGGCGGCGGGGGGGGCTGGGGAGACCCAGTACTTC. Translation: CASRPRAAGGAGETQYF.